The entry below gives a single T cell receptor (beta chain) sequence along with its context. This specimen belongs to a study of siplizumab effects on memory and regulatory T cells. Libraries were prepared by immunoSEQ multiplex PCR; TCRdb keeps only in-frame clonotypes and omits some of them. The sample contains approximately 100,000 clones, 93% of which appear only once. Germline V gives CDR1 MNHNY, CDR2 SVGAGI (reference sequence). V shed 5 bases and J shed 6 bases, with 20 bases lying between them. The CDR3 is made up of 15 amino acids. This rearrangement joins TRBV6-6 to TRBJ2-7, with a possible D match to TRBD2 (6 bases). Sequencing was done on a sample of Tregs sorted from blood. The receptor's source is a human donor in good health. The CDR3 sequence: CASSTQRGALGEQYF. The CDR3 DNA sequence: TGTGCCAGCAGTACCCAGCGCGGGGCCCTGGGCGAGCAGTACTTC.